These 31 T cell receptor beta chains share one sample of origin, sequenced in a study of blood T cells in healthy people across ages. A second PCR, run for roughly 6 to 11 cycles, used a sample-barcoded 5' primer plus a J-beta primer mix. One entry per CDR3 protein results from TCRdb running MiXCR on the 5' RACE reads. The table includes approximately 1.5 million distinct CDR3 sequences, about 35% detected once. The sequencing sample was made of blood. The receptors come from a woman aged 25 to 39 in good health.

The genes are TRBV7-3 and TRBJ2-1; 7 nucleotides match TRBD2. Germline V CDR1 and CDR2: SGHTA, FQGTGA. V lost 5 bases and J lost 7; bases outside the gene matches: 11. This CDR3 comprises 15 residues. The CDR3 region is CASSPLLGGVNEQFF. CDR3 DNA: TGTGCCAGCAGCCCCCTTTTGGGAGGGGTAAATGAGCAGTTCTTC.

This clonotype appeared a few times. The rearrangement uses TRBV20-1 and TRBJ1-1; D is ambiguous. V was trimmed by 5 bases and J by 6 bases, leaving 16 bases between them. The CDR3 loop spans 13 amino acids. Germline CDR1 is DFQATT and CDR2 is SNEGSKA (reference sequence). CDR3 DNA sequence: TGCAGTGCTTGGGGAAATCGAGGTTCTGAAGCTTTCTTT. Its translation is CSAWGNRGSEAFF.

The rearrangement joins TRBV3-1 to TRBJ2-3, with D possibly TRBD2 on 5 matching bases. Trimming stripped 0 bases from V and 0 bases from J, with 19 bases between. CDR1 and CDR2 (germline): LGHDT, YNNKEL (reference sequence). The CDR3 loop spans 19 amino acids. The CDR3 sequence is CASSQDYQDSSSSTDTQYF. Here the CDR3 DNA reads TGTGCCAGCAGCCAAGATTATCAGGACTCCTCATCTAGCACAGATACGCAGTATTTT.

As to this clonotype: Germline is not matched at one junction end, which may reflect a read error. The V gene is TRBV7-2, the J gene TRBJ2-5, with 11 bases matching TRBD1. CDR3 length equals 17 residues. Germline CDR1 SGHTA, CDR2 FQGNSA. The CDR3 region is CASSPFIGQGAGEIQYF. The DNA for the CDR3 is TGTGCCAGCAGCCCATTCATAGGACAGGGGGCGGGCGAGATCCAGTACTTC. Using reference TRBV7-2 and TRBJ2-5 for the parts outside the CDR3, the full variable domain is GAGVSQSPSNKVTEKGKDVELRCDPISGHTALYWYRQSLGQGLEFLIYFQGNSAPDKSGLPSDRFSAERTGGSVSTLTIQRTQQEDSAVYLCASSPFIGQGAGEIQYFGPGTRLLVL.

Comments on this clonotype: The junction departs from the called germline gene at one end, perhaps through a read error. The chain is built from TRBV7-9 and TRBJ2-1; D not certain. The CDR3 loop spans 14 amino acids. Germline V gene lookup returns CDR1 SEHNR and CDR2 FQNEAQ (reference sequence). This CDR3 reads CASRNLGSDNVQFF. CDR3 sequence (DNA): TGTGCCAGCAGAAATCTAGGATCCGACAATGTGCAGTTCTTC.

The genes are TRBV7-2 and TRBJ2-5, with D maybe TRBD1 (5 bases). CDR1 SGHTA and CDR2 FQGNSA come from the germline V gene. The CDR3 extends over 15 amino acids. V lost 1 base, J lost 5 bases, and 14 bases lay in between. CDR3 bases: TGTGCCAGCAGCTTAGTAAGGGCAGGGTCCGAGACCCAGTACTTC. Translating it yields CASSLVRAGSETQYF.

This rearrangement joins TRBV27 to TRBJ2-7; possibly TRBD2 for D (6 bases). The germline CDR1 and CDR2 sequences are MNHEY and SMNVEV (reference sequence). There are 14 residues in the CDR3. The germline V and J ends were trimmed by 6 bases and 2 bases, with 14 bases remaining between them. The CDR3 DNA is TGTGCCAGCAGCCCCCATGGGGGGACCTACGAGCAGTACTTC. Protein: CASSPHGGTYEQYF.

The V and J genes are TRBV5-5 and TRBJ1-2, with D maybe TRBD1 (5 bases). This CDR3 contains 16 residues. Trimming took off 0 bases at V and 4 bases at J, with 16 bases between the two ends. CDR1 and CDR2 (germline): SGHKS, YYEKEE (reference sequence). The CDR3 protein is CASSLGLKGLGYGYTF. CDR3 bases: TGTGCCAGCAGCTTGGGTTTGAAGGGGCTCGGCTATGGCTACACCTTC. Full variable domain (remainder filled in from reference TRBV5-5 and TRBJ1-2): DAGVTQSPTHLIKTRGQQVTLRCSPISGHKSVSWYQQVLGQGPQFIFQYYEKEERGRGNFPDRFSARQFPNYSSELNVNALLLGDSALYLCASSLGLKGLGYGYTFGSGTRLTVV.

A word on this clonotype: At one boundary the junction diverges from the germline segment, which might be a read error. The V gene is TRBV20-1, the J gene TRBJ2-2; D may match TRBD1 or TRBD2 (5 bases each). The CDR3 is made up of 15 amino acids. CDR1 DFQATT and CDR2 SNEGSKA come from the germline V gene (reference sequence). CDR3 coding DNA: TGCAGGGCTAGAGAGCCGGGGCCCCGAGTAGGGGAGCTGTTTTTT. This sequence encodes CRAREPGPRVGELFF.

This clonotype showed up just a few times. V usage is TRBV5-1 and J usage is TRBJ1-2; D unresolved. This CDR3 spans 15 amino acids. Germline assignment: CDR1 SGHRS and CDR2 YFSETQ. V was trimmed by 8 bases and J by 5 bases, leaving 22 bases between them. CDR3 in amino acids: CASSPADAPWYGYTF. CDR3 DNA: TGCGCCAGTAGCCCTGCGGACGCACCTTGGTATGGCTACACCTTC.

The chain couples TRBV29-1 to TRBJ1-4, with a possible D match to TRBD1 (6 bases). Trimming stripped 6 bases from V and 8 bases from J, with 10 bases between. CDR3 size: 11 residues. Germline V CDR1 and CDR2: SQVTM, ANQGSEA. The CDR3 region has the DNA TGCAGCGTCAAGGGGGAGGAAAAACTGTTTTTT. Amino acid sequence: CSVKGEEKLFF.

This clonotype has more than one count but fewer than ten. This CDR3 reads CSARGLAGDRLTDTQYF. As DNA, the CDR3 is TGCAGTGCTAGGGGACTAGCGGGAGACCGATTGACAGATACGCAGTATTTT. This chain joins TRBV20-1 and TRBJ2-3; the match to TRBD2 covers 14 bases. Germline CDR1 and CDR2: DFQATT and SNEGSKA (reference sequence). CDR3 size: 17 residues. V lost 3 bases and J lost 3; bases outside the gene matches: 8.

Concerning this clonotype: One end of the junction fails to match germline, which may point to a read error. The chain is built from TRBV6-6 and TRBJ2-1; no clear D. Germline CDR1 and CDR2: MNHNY and SVGAGI (reference sequence). There are 14 residues in the CDR3. CDR3 amino acids: CASRGTPNPNERFF. CDR3 nucleotides: TGTGCCAGCAGGGGAACTCCAAACCCCAATGAGCGGTTCTTC.

This clonotype has a handful of counts. This chain joins TRBV30 and TRBJ2-7; the D gene is possibly TRBD2 (6 bases). Germline assignment: CDR1 GTSNPN and CDR2 SVGIG (reference sequence). The CDR3 has 18 amino acids. Deletions cut 0 bases from V and 5 bases from J, with 26 bases between. The CDR3 DNA is TGTGCCTGGAGTGTACTTAGCGCCGGACTACTATCCGGGGACGAGCAGTACTTC. Protein product: CAWSVLSAGLLSGDEQYF.

The chain links TRBV10-2 to TRBJ2-5; D is perhaps TRBD2 (6 bases). Trimming removed 4 bases at V and 3 bases at J, with 15 bases between. CDR1 and CDR2 (germline): WSHSY, SAAADI. CDR3 length: 15 residues. CDR3 in amino acids: CASSARRLGEETQYF. CDR3 sequence (DNA): TGCGCCAGCAGTGCCCGCAGACTAGGGGAAGAGACCCAGTACTTC.

The J gene is TRBJ2-3, the V gene TRBV4-2, with TRBD2 matching 15 bases. Germline CDR1 is LGHNA and CDR2 is YNFKEQ. The CDR3 has 18 amino acids. The V and J ends lost 4 bases and 2 bases, in that order; junction bases with no gene match: 7. CDR3 nucleotide sequence: TGTGCCAGCAGCCCCGGACTAGCGGGAGGGCGAAACACAGATACGCAGTATTTT. Translation: CASSPGLAGGRNTDTQYF.

This chain's CDR3 is CASSLRLGHDTQYF. CDR3 DNA: TGTGCCAGCAGCTTAAGACTAGGGCACGATACGCAGTATTTT. The rearrangement links TRBV7-3 to TRBJ2-3; TRBD2 might be the D (6 bases). This CDR3 contains 14 residues. V lost 1 base and J lost 6, with 11 bases in between. Germline V gene lookup returns CDR1 SGHTA and CDR2 FQGTGA.

The chain employs TRBV27 and TRBJ2-7, with D tentatively TRBD1 or TRBD2 (7 bases each). Germline V gene lookup returns CDR1 MNHEY and CDR2 SMNVEV (reference sequence). V gave up 10 bases and J gave up 2 bases, with 15 bases separating them. The CDR3 runs to 13 residues. Written as DNA, the CDR3 is TGTGCCACTGGAGCGGGACAGACCTACGAGCAGTACTTC. This codes for CATGAGQTYEQYF.

This clonotype appeared a few times. The gene calls are TRBV6-2 or TRBV6-3 and TRBJ1-1; D call uncertain. In germline, CDR1 is MNHEY, CDR2 SVGEGT. The CDR3 extends over 12 amino acids. The V end lost 2 bases, the J end lost 6 bases, and 7 bases lay between the germline ends. CDR3 DNA: TGTGCCAGCAGTTACAGAGTCCCTGAAGCTTTCTTT. It is translated as CASSYRVPEAFF.

This clonotype was observed a few times. The V and J genes are TRBV10-1 and TRBJ2-1; D is undetermined. Germline values: CDR1 WNHNN, CDR2 SYGVQD (reference sequence). V was cut by 8 bases and J by 2 bases, with 19 bases left in between. The CDR3 has 16 residues. Here the CDR3 DNA reads TGCGCCAGCTCCGAGTGGCTAGATGGCCCCTACAATGAGCAGTTCTTC. It is translated as CASSEWLDGPYNEQFF.

The chain has TRBV10-3 and TRBJ2-2; weak D call: TRBD1 (6 bases). This CDR3 spans 14 amino acids. Per the germline V gene, CDR1 is ENHRY and CDR2 is SYGVKD. Trimming pared 4 bases from V and 6 bases from J, leaving 12 bases between. The CDR3 protein is CAISGRPGAGELFF. DNA for the CDR3: TGTGCCATCAGTGGGCGTCCAGGGGCCGGGGAGCTGTTTTTT.

This clonotype was picked up a small number of times. The chain couples TRBV6-2 or TRBV6-3 to TRBJ2-7, with TRBD2 matching 10 bases. V trimming: 6 bases; J trimming: 5 bases; junction bases outside the gene matches: 7. Per germline, CDR1 MNHEY and CDR2 SVGEGT. This CDR3 has 14 amino acids. The DNA of the CDR3 is TGTGCCAGCAGAACCGGGACTAGCGCCCACGAGCAGTACTTC. Translation gives CASRTGTSAHEQYF.

This clonotype was detected a few times. This chain joins TRBV6-4 and TRBJ2-2; D ambiguous. CDR1 and CDR2 (germline): MRHNA, SNTAGT. The ends were cut back, 8 bases at V and 6 bases at J, with 13 bases in the middle. The CDR3 spans 13 residues. The DNA for the CDR3 is TGTGCCAGCGGCCCTTCTCCCGCCGGGGAGCTGTTTTTT. This translates into CASGPSPAGELFF.

The V and J genes are TRBV20-1 and TRBJ2-3, with D perhaps being TRBD1 or TRBD2 (5 bases each). Trimming took 1 base from V and 5 from J, leaving 13 bases between them. Germline CDR1 reads DFQATT; CDR2 reads SNEGSKA (reference sequence). This CDR3 spans 14 amino acids. The CDR3 DNA is TGCAGTGCTAGAGTTGGGGGATGGGGAGATACGCAGTATTTT. Translating it yields CSARVGGWGDTQYF.

The chain joins TRBV7-9 to TRBJ2-3; no reliable D call. The CDR3 extends over 16 amino acids. Germline CDR1 and CDR2: SEHNR and FQNEAQ (reference sequence). V lost 1 base and J lost 5, with 16 bases in between. The CDR3 DNA sequence: TGTGCCAGCAGCTTAGGTGCAGGCCACCTTTTAGATACGCAGTATTTT. Its protein product is CASSLGAGHLLDTQYF. Combining the CDR3 with reference TRBV7-9 and TRBJ2-3 gives the whole variable domain DTGVSQNPRHKITKRGQNVTFRCDPISEHNRLYWYRQTLGQGPEFLTYFQNEAQLEKSRLLSDRFSAERPKGSFSTLEIQRTEQGDSAMYLCASSLGAGHLLDTQYFGPGTRLTVL.

This clonotype was detected ten times or more. This sequence joins TRBV7-2 and TRBJ2-7, with TRBD2 matching over 12 bases. V was pared by 5 bases and J by 5 bases, with 4 bases of the junction left unmatched. This CDR3 is built from 14 residues. The germline CDR1 and CDR2 sequences are SGHTA and FQGNSA. CDR3 bases: TGTGCCAGCAGCCGACTAGCGGGAGTGCACGAGCAGTACTTC. This sequence encodes CASSRLAGVHEQYF.

In the case of this clonotype: One junction end disagrees with the germline gene, perhaps due to a read error. The chain has TRBV9 and TRBJ2-7; weak D call: TRBD1 (5 bases). The J call may be in error: the DNA end matches TRBJ2-5 better. There are 12 residues in the CDR3. CDR1 is SGDLS, CDR2 YYNGEE, per germline. Written as DNA, the CDR3 is TGTGCCGGCAGCGTAGTCCAGGGGACCCAGTACTTC. Residues: CAGSVVQGTQYF.

This clonotype was picked up a small number of times. The chain links TRBV7-9 to TRBJ1-4; TRBD2 might be the D (5 bases). The J call may be wrong; the DNA end is better matched by TRBJ2-2. The CDR3 runs to 16 residues. Germline-derived CDR1 and CDR2 are SEHNR and FQNEAQ (reference sequence). DNA of the CDR3: TGTGCCAGCAGCTCCCACGGTTGGGCGGGTACCGGGGAGCTGTTTTTT. This sequence encodes CASSSHGWAGTGELFF.

CDR3 coding DNA: TGCAGCGTCTTCGACAGGGGCGACACCGGGGAGCTGTTTTTT. Residues: CSVFDRGDTGELFF. The chain has TRBV29-1 and TRBJ2-2, with 8 positions matching TRBD1. CDR3 length equals 14 residues. J gave up 3 bases and V 6 bases, and 6 bases lay outside the gene matches. In germline, CDR1 is SQVTM, CDR2 ANQGSEA.

The chain joins TRBV7-6 to TRBJ2-7; 10 bases fit TRBD2. The J call may be in error: the DNA end matches TRBJ2-5 better. The CDR3 has 17 residues. CDR1 is SGHVS, CDR2 FNYEAQ, per germline. The CDR3 spells CASSLRSASGSSGTQYF. CDR3 sequence (DNA): TGTGCCAGCAGCTTACGATCCGCTAGCGGGAGTTCAGGGACCCAGTACTTC.

This clonotype was counted between two and nine times. CDR3 sequence: CASSLRGATSYEQYF. The CDR3 DNA reads as TGTGCCAGCAGTTTAAGGGGAGCCACTAGCTACGAGCAGTACTTC. The rearrangement uses TRBV27 and TRBJ2-7, with D possibly called TRBD1 or TRBD2 (5 bases each). Germline V gives CDR1 MNHEY, CDR2 SMNVEV (reference sequence). The CDR3 has 15 amino acids. Between the trimmed V and J ends, which lost 2 bases and 3 bases, there was a span of 14 bases.